Following are 24 T cell receptor beta chains from one sample sequenced in a study of cytomegalovirus exposure and HLA in healthy donors. This PCR relied on a set of 60 Vbeta primers and 13 Jbeta primers. Clones were read by immunoSEQ multiplex PCR, and TCRdb kept only the in-frame ones, dropping some. The sample has more than 100,000 clones; approximately 79% are singletons. Material for sequencing was PBMCs. Receptors originate from a man aged 45-65 years in good health and CMV-seropositive.

The chain combines TRBV10-3 with TRBJ2-7; TRBD1 is a possible D gene (8 bases). The germline V gene has CDR1 ENHRY and CDR2 SYGVKD. The V and J ends lost 2 bases and 1 base respectively, with 18 bases between them. This CDR3 region has 17 residues. CDR3 region: CAISEPGQGGGSYEQYF. The DNA of the CDR3 is TGTGCCATCAGTGAGCCAGGACAGGGAGGGGGGTCCTACGAGCAGTACTTC.

The table lists this clone with a count of one. V is TRBV9 and J is TRBJ2-3, with 12 bases identical to TRBD2. There are 15 residues in the CDR3. V lost 5 bases and J lost 5; bases outside the gene matches: 6. Per the germline V gene, CDR1 is SGDLS and CDR2 is YYNGEE. CDR3 amino acids: CASSVLAGGLDTQYF. The CDR3 nucleotides read TGTGCCAGCAGTGTACTAGCGGGAGGTTTAGATACGCAGTATTTT.

This rearrangement joins TRBV5-4 to TRBJ2-3, with D maybe TRBD2 (6 bases). The V end was cut by 0 bases, the J end by 6 bases, with 11 bases between. This CDR3 has 14 amino acids. Germline lookup yields CDR1 SGHNT and CDR2 YYREEE (reference sequence). The CDR3 reads CASSLVGGLDTQYF. CDR3 DNA: TGTGCCAGCAGCTTGGTAGGAGGGTTGGATACGCAGTATTTT. The variable domain in full, with the rest retrieved from reference TRBV5-4 and TRBJ2-3, is ETGVTQSPTHLIKTRGQQVTLRCSSQSGHNTVSWYQQALGQGPQFIFQYYREEENGRGNFPPRFSGLQFPNYSSELNVNALELDDSALYLCASSLVGGLDTQYFGPGTRLTVL.

The rearrangement uses TRBV11-2 and TRBJ2-7; D may be TRBD1 (6 bases). The V gene lost 2 bases and the J gene lost 4 bases, with 15 bases spanning the gap. The CDR3 consists of 15 residues. Looked up from germline, CDR1 is SGHAT and CDR2 is FQNNGV. CDR3 DNA: TGTGCCAGCAGCTTATCCCCAGGGGTAGGTTACGAGCAGTACTTC. This translates into CASSLSPGVGYEQYF. Supplemented by reference TRBV11-2 and TRBJ2-7, the full variable domain reads EAGVAQSPRYKIIEKRQSVAFWCNPISGHATLYWYQQILGQGPKLLIQFQNNGVVDDSQLPKDRFSAERLKGVDSTLKIQPAKLEDSAVYLCASSLSPGVGYEQYFGPGTRLTVT.

This sequence joins TRBV10-3 and TRBJ1-5, with D hard to call. Germline assignment: CDR1 ENHRY and CDR2 SYGVKD. V gave up 6 bases and J gave up 0 bases, with 12 bases separating them. This CDR3 has 15 amino acids. The CDR3 protein is CAIRESANSNQPQHF. DNA of the CDR3: TGTGCCATCAGAGAAAGTGCTAATAGCAATCAGCCCCAGCATTTT.

The chain joins TRBV7-9 to TRBJ2-5; D not certain. Deletions cut 2 bases from V and 5 bases from J, with 12 bases between. Germline CDR1 SEHNR, CDR2 FQNEAQ (reference sequence). This CDR3 is 14 amino acids long. The CDR3 sequence is CASSLNQDGETQYF. DNA for the CDR3: TGTGCCAGCAGCTTAAATCAGGATGGGGAGACCCAGTACTTC.

The chain uses TRBV6-1 and TRBJ1-4, with 10 bases that match TRBD1. J gave up 6 bases and V 4 bases, and 5 bases lay outside the gene matches. The CDR3 is 15 amino acids. Per the germline V gene, CDR1 is MNHNS and CDR2 is SASEGT. The CDR3 loop reads CASSGGQGFYEKLFF. As DNA, the CDR3 is TGTGCCAGCAGTGGGGGACAGGGGTTTTATGAAAAACTGTTTTTT.

The gene calls are TRBV28 and TRBJ1-1; weak D call: TRBD1 (6 bases). Trimming left V 4 bases short and J 1 base short, with 10 bases between. Germline V gene data show CDR1 as MDHEN and CDR2 as SYDVKM. CDR3 length equals 14 residues. For the CDR3, the DNA is TGTGCCAGCAGTTACCCGGACAGGAACACTGAAGCTTTCTTT. Amino acid sequence: CASSYPDRNTEAFF.

This clone appeared once. The rearrangement links TRBV10-3 to TRBJ2-1; 12 nucleotides line up with TRBD2. The J segment lost 6 bases and the V segment lost 7 bases, leaving 7 bases of the junction unmatched. In germline, CDR1 is ENHRY, CDR2 SYGVKD. The CDR3 runs 15 residues. CDR3 nucleotides: TGTGCCATCACCGGTGAGACTAGCGGGAGCAATGAGCAGTTCTTC. Residues: CAITGETSGSNEQFF.

The V and J genes are TRBV5-6 and TRBJ2-7, with 8 bases lining up with TRBD2. Looked up from germline, CDR1 is SGHDT and CDR2 is YYEEEE. The ends lost 4 bases at V and 6 bases at J; junction bases unmatched: 6. The CDR3 sequence is 13 residues long. CDR3 DNA: TGTGCCAGCAGCCTCAGGGCGGGGGGCGAGCAGTACTTC. Translation gives CASSLRAGGEQYF.

The J gene is TRBJ2-1, the V gene TRBV29-1; 11 bases map to TRBD2. With V trimmed by 4 bases and J by 5 bases, 1 base remained unmatched. This CDR3 is 13 amino acids long. CDR1 and CDR2 (germline): SQVTM, ANQGSEA. The chain's CDR3 is CSVATSGNNEQFF. In nucleotides, the CDR3 is TGCAGCGTTGCGACTAGCGGGAACAATGAGCAGTTCTTC.

The chain uses TRBV7-2 and TRBJ2-1, with 7 bases matching TRBD1. Germline V CDR1 and CDR2: SGHTA, FQGNSA. CDR3 length: 14 amino acids. Germline trimming cut 5 bases from V and 9 bases from J; bases unmatched to any gene: 10. The CDR3 spells CASSTTTGYLEQFF. Written as DNA, the CDR3 is TGTGCCAGCAGCACCACGACAGGGTATCTTGAGCAGTTCTTC.

The genes are TRBV5-1 and TRBJ2-7; 9 positions match TRBD2. Germline-derived CDR1 and CDR2 are SGHRS and YFSETQ. V trimming: 2 bases; J trimming: 3 bases; junction bases outside the gene matches: 12. The CDR3 contains 17 residues. The CDR3 DNA reads TGCGCCAGCAGCTTTTCCCGTAGCGGGAGTTTCTACTACGAGCAGTACTTC. Protein sequence: CASSFSRSGSFYYEQYF.

Only a few counts were recorded for this clone. The chain is built from TRBV7-9 and TRBJ1-5; tentatively, D is TRBD1 (6 bases). V lost 8 bases and J lost 8, with 22 bases in between. The V gene's germline CDR1 is SEHNR and CDR2 FQNEAQ (reference sequence). The CDR3 consists of 15 residues. The chain's CDR3 is CASRGGGGLQEPQHF. The CDR3 DNA sequence: TGTGCCAGCCGGGGGGGTGGGGGGCTCCAGGAGCCCCAGCATTTT.

This clone showed up just once. The chain combines TRBV20-1 with TRBJ2-5; D is undetermined. V was trimmed by 0 bases and J by 14 bases, leaving 13 bases between them. The CDR3 is 11 residues long. Germline V gene lookup returns CDR1 DFQATT and CDR2 SNEGSKA (reference sequence). CDR3 coding DNA: TGCAGTGCTAGAGATACACCCTTCCAATACTTC. It yields the protein CSARDTPFQYF.

The chain combines TRBV30 with TRBJ2-5, with D hard to call. This CDR3 is built from 11 residues. V was shortened by 4 bases and J by 1 base, with 4 bases between the two germline ends. Germline values: CDR1 GTSNPN, CDR2 SVGIG (reference sequence). CDR3 DNA sequence: TGTGCCTGGACCATCCAAGAGACCCAGTACTTC. Amino acids: CAWTIQETQYF.

The chain combines TRBV7-8 with TRBJ2-2; D unresolved. Germline CDR1 and CDR2: SGHVS and FQNEAQ. The V end lost 1 base, the J end lost 6 bases, and 3 bases lay between the germline ends. This CDR3 has 12 amino acids. The CDR3 protein is CASSLGPGELFF. The CDR3 DNA reads TGTGCCAGCAGCTTAGGGCCCGGGGAGCTGTTTTTT.

The V gene is TRBV30, the J gene TRBJ2-7, with D perhaps TRBD2 (5 bases). V was trimmed by 3 bases and J by 6 bases, leaving 15 bases between them. This CDR3 is built from 13 residues. Germline CDR1 reads GTSNPN; CDR2 reads SVGIG (reference sequence). The CDR3 nucleotides are TGTGCCTGGAGCCCCCAAACCGAGGGCGAGCAGTACTTC. Its protein product is CAWSPQTEGEQYF.

The chain combines TRBV7-7 with TRBJ2-2, with a possible D match to TRBD1 (6 bases). This CDR3 has 14 amino acids. Trimming took 1 base from V and 5 from J, leaving 8 bases between them. Germline V gene lookup returns CDR1 SSHAT and CDR2 FNYEAQ (reference sequence). The CDR3 bases are TGTGCCAGCAGCTTAGGGCAGGGGACCGGGGAGCTGTTTTTT. It is translated as CASSLGQGTGELFF.

The chain employs TRBV14 and TRBJ1-2; TRBD1 agrees at 10 bases. Germline CDR1 SGHDN, CDR2 FVKESK. J was trimmed by 4 bases and V by 1 base; bases with no gene match: 3. The CDR3 is made up of 15 amino acids. CDR3 region: CASSQVRDRGYGYTF. The CDR3 DNA reads TGTGCCAGCAGCCAAGTCCGGGACAGGGGCTATGGCTACACCTTC. Using reference TRBV14 and TRBJ1-2 for the parts outside the CDR3, the full variable domain is EAGVTQFPSHSVIEKGQTVTLRCDPISGHDNLYWYRRVMGKEIKFLLHFVKESKQDESGMPNNRFLAERTGGTYSTLKVQPAELEDSGVYFCASSQVRDRGYGYTFGSGTRLTVV.

The chain combines TRBV6-5 with TRBJ1-1; D may be TRBD1 (5 bases). Germline V lookup: CDR1 MNHEY, CDR2 SVGAGI. Trimming stripped 2 bases from V and 3 bases from J, with 10 bases between. This CDR3 spans 14 amino acids. The DNA for the CDR3 is TGTGCCAGCAGTTACCGAACGACAGACACTGAAGCTTTCTTT. Translation: CASSYRTTDTEAFF.

The rearrangement uses TRBV5-1 and TRBJ2-3; 8 bases line up with TRBD1. CDR1 and CDR2 from the germline V gene are SGHRS and YFSETQ. CDR3 length equals 16 residues. V trimming: 0 bases; J trimming: 2 bases; junction bases outside the gene matches: 5. The CDR3 DNA reads as TGCGCCAGCAGCTTGGTTGGGACAGGAATCACAGATACGCAGTATTTT. Translated: CASSLVGTGITDTQYF.

The rearrangement joins TRBV30 to TRBJ2-1, with D hard to call. The CDR3 has 8 residues. The V end was cut by 4 bases, the J end by 12 bases, with 4 bases between. Germline lookup yields CDR1 GTSNPN and CDR2 SVGIG (reference sequence). CDR3 loop: CAWNGQFF. CDR3 nucleotide sequence: TGTGCCTGGAACGGGCAGTTCTTC.

The table lists this clone with a few counts. The chain combines TRBV5-1 with TRBJ2-2, with 15 bases identical to TRBD2. Losses at the gene ends were 2 bases for V and 2 bases for J; bases not matched to a gene: 4. CDR3 length: 18 residues. Germline values: CDR1 SGHRS, CDR2 YFSETQ. This CDR3 is CASSLQGLAGGNTGELFF. The CDR3 DNA follows: TGCGCCAGCAGCTTACAGGGACTAGCGGGAGGAAACACCGGGGAGCTGTTTTTT. Supplemented by reference TRBV5-1 and TRBJ2-2, the full variable domain reads KAGVTQTPRYLIKTRGQQVTLSCSPISGHRSVSWYQQTPGQGLQFLFEYFSETQRNKGNFPGRFSGRQFSNSRSEMNVSTLELGDSALYLCASSLQGLAGGNTGELFFGEGSRLTVL.